This T cell receptor beta chain was captured by sequencing in a study of T-cell memory formation after mild COVID-19. Regarding the study as a whole: A subset of responding clones appeared in pre-infection memory, suggesting cross-reactive memory joined.

TCRdb passed the 5' RACE reads through MiXCR, listing each CDR3 protein once. The sample has more than 450,000 distinct CDR3 sequences; 15% to 20% are singletons. This clonotype turned up a few times. Its specificity is unknown. CDR1 and CDR2 (germline): SGHDN, FVKESK. CDR3 length equals 16 residues. V shed 4 bases and J shed 5 bases, with 20 bases lying between them. Sequenced material: PBMCs or a T cell subset sorted from them (not recorded which). The chain couples TRBV14 to TRBJ1-1, with D uncertain. The sequence came from an adult woman who had mild COVID-19 (a few samples of this study predate the infection). Cell type and time point are not known. CDR3 in amino acids: CASSPLSSTRGTEAFF. The CDR3 DNA reads TGTGCCAGCAGCCCCTTATCGTCGACCCGCGGGACTGAAGCTTTCTTT. The full variable domain, its missing parts supplied by reference TRBV14 and TRBJ1-1, is EAGVTQFPSHSVIEKGQTVTLRCDPISGHDNLYWYRRVMGKEIKFLLHFVKESKQDESGMPNNRFLAERTGGTYSTLKVQPAELEDSGVYFCASSPLSSTRGTEAFFGQGTRLTVV.